The 22 T cell receptor beta chains below come from one sample, sequenced in a study of blood T cells in healthy people across ages. Sample-barcoded 5' priming and a J-beta primer mix drove a second PCR of roughly 7 to 11 cycles. Via MiXCR, TCRdb re-called the 5' RACE reads, giving one row per CDR3 protein. In the table there are about 1.8 million distinct CDR3 sequences, about 50% of which are singletons. Sequencing was done on a sample of blood. The receptors here all came from a woman between 35 and 50 years old in good health.

This clonotype has just a few counts. The rearrangement links TRBV4-3 to TRBJ1-6, with D uncertain. Trimming cost V 0 bases and J 11 bases, with 17 bases left between them. The CDR3 runs to 16 residues. Germline-derived CDR1 and CDR2 are LGHNA and YSLEER. The CDR3, as DNA: TGCGCCAGCAGCCAAGAAGCGAGGGTGAGCGGGACACCCCTCCACTTT. Residues: CASSQEARVSGTPLHF.

This chain uses TRBV7-9 with TRBJ1-2, with unresolved D. The germline V gene encodes CDR1 SEHNR and CDR2 FQNEAQ (reference sequence). There are 15 residues in the CDR3. The V gene lost 5 bases and the J gene lost 2 bases, with 15 bases spanning the gap. As DNA, the CDR3 is TGTGCCAGCAGCCGTACGAGTCAGCTCAACTATGGCTACACCTTC. It encodes CASSRTSQLNYGYTF.

This rearrangement joins TRBV5-1 to TRBJ2-7; maybe TRBD1 (6 bases). V shed 0 bases and J shed 7 bases, with 20 bases lying between them. The CDR3 runs 16 residues. Germline CDR1 is SGHRS and CDR2 is YFSETQ. The CDR3: CASSLVVQGSGNEQYF. CDR3 sequence (DNA): TGCGCCAGCAGCTTGGTGGTCCAGGGGTCAGGTAATGAGCAGTACTTC. The entire variable domain, with the rest obtained from reference TRBV5-1 and TRBJ2-7, is as follows: KAGVTQTPRYLIKTRGQQVTLSCSPISGHRSVSWYQQTPGQGLQFLFEYFSETQRNKGNFPGRFSGRQFSNSRSEMNVSTLELGDSALYLCASSLVVQGSGNEQYFGPGTRLTVT.

The rearrangement links TRBV6-6 to TRBJ1-1; 7 bases agree with TRBD1. Germline V gene sequence: CDR1 MNHNY, CDR2 SVGAGI (reference sequence). V lost 6 bases to trimming and J lost 2 bases; unmatched junction nucleotides: 9. The length of the CDR3 is 15 residues. This chain's CDR3 is CASRRQGSRNTEAFF. In DNA form, the CDR3 reads TGTGCCAGCAGGAGACAGGGATCCCGAAACACTGAAGCTTTCTTT.

This sequence joins TRBV27 and TRBJ2-1; D unclear. The CDR3 has 14 residues. CDR1 is MNHEY and CDR2 is SMNVEV in the germline V gene (reference sequence). V gave up 6 bases and J gave up 12 bases, with 21 bases separating them. DNA of the CDR3: TGTGCCAGCAGCCAAACCCCCACGCAGATAGGGCAGTTCTTC. It translates to CASSQTPTQIGQFF.

The genes are TRBV12-3 or TRBV12-4 and TRBJ1-2; D gene unclear. Deletions cut 3 bases from V and 7 bases from J, with 9 bases between. This CDR3 comprises 12 residues. The CDR3 protein is CASSFGMRGYTF. CDR3 in DNA: TGTGCCAGCAGTTTTGGGATGCGTGGCTACACCTTC.

The V gene is TRBV7-9, the J gene TRBJ2-7; weak D call: TRBD1 (6 bases). The J call may be wrong; the DNA end is better matched by TRBJ2-5. The CDR3 has 16 residues. Germline CDR1 SEHNR, CDR2 FQNEAQ (reference sequence). Written as DNA, the CDR3 is TGTGCCAGCAAAGGGGGTTTATGGGGACGGAAAGAGACCCAGTACTTC. This translates into CASKGGLWGRKETQYF.

This clonotype was counted only a few times. V usage is TRBV6-1 and J usage is TRBJ1-2, with TRBD1 as a possible D gene (6 bases). The length of the CDR3 is 14 residues. V lost 3 bases, J lost 10 bases, and 18 bases lay in between. Germline CDR1 is MNHNS and CDR2 is SASEGT. CDR3 DNA: TGTGCCAGCAGTGATGGGGTGCGGGGGCCGCTCTACACCTTC. Translated: CASSDGVRGPLYTF.

This clonotype was seen a single time. V usage is TRBV27 and J usage is TRBJ1-2; 12 nucleotides agree with TRBD1. The length of the CDR3 is 16 residues. Germline loops: CDR1 MNHEY, CDR2 SMNVEV (reference sequence). V was clipped by 7 bases and J by 1 base; unmatched bases: 7. The CDR3 reads CASNPGQGALNYGYTF. CDR3 nucleotides: TGTGCCAGCAATCCGGGACAGGGGGCGCTTAACTATGGCTACACCTTC.

This clonotype was counted between two and nine times. The V and J genes are TRBV12-3 or TRBV12-4 and TRBJ2-5; the D is unclear. V lost 2 bases to trimming and J lost 4 bases, with 8 bases between them. The CDR3 is made up of 13 amino acids. The CDR3 region is CASSLRRTETQYF. In nucleotides, the CDR3 is TGTGCCAGCAGTTTACGACGGACAGAGACCCAGTACTTC.

The genes are TRBV12-3 or TRBV12-4 and TRBJ2-1; TRBD1 aligns across 10 bases. The CDR3 covers 15 residues. Trimming took 6 bases from V and 2 from J; bases not matched to a gene: 4. This CDR3 reads CASRETGGAYNEQFF. The CDR3 nucleotides are TGTGCCAGCAGAGAGACAGGGGGCGCCTACAATGAGCAGTTCTTC.

The rearrangement joins TRBV29-1 to TRBJ2-3, with D possibly being TRBD1 or TRBD2 (5 bases each). The germline V gene has CDR1 SQVTM and CDR2 ANQGSEA. V lost 2 bases and J 1 base, leaving 10 bases between the germline ends. The CDR3 spans 14 residues. CDR3 DNA: TGCAGCGTTGAACGGACGGGGCGCACAGATACGCAGTATTTT. This codes for CSVERTGRTDTQYF.

Only one count was recorded for this clonotype. J is TRBJ2-3 and V is TRBV20-1; D uncertain. Germline CDR1 reads DFQATT; CDR2 reads SNEGSKA (reference sequence). The CDR3 has 13 residues. Trimming removed 0 bases from V and 3 bases from J, with 7 bases in between. The CDR3 DNA sequence: TGCAGTGCTAGAGAGCAGGTTACAGATACGCAGTATTTT. Translation: CSAREQVTDTQYF.

This clonotype was counted ten times or more. The J gene is TRBJ2-7, the V gene TRBV5-6; TRBD1 aligns across 8 bases. CDR1 SGHDT and CDR2 YYEEEE come from the germline V gene. V gave up 0 bases and J gave up 6 bases; unmatched junction bases: 5. The CDR3 totals 14 residues. CDR3 bases: TGTGCCAGCAGCTTGGATCTTGACAGGGGCGAGCAGTACTTC. Translation gives CASSLDLDRGEQYF.

Notes on this clonotype: As the CDR3 is not closed by the conserved phenylalanine or tryptophan, this likely results from a read error. It is unclear where the CDR3 begins or ends on the DNA, so no DNA is shown, and the CDR3 is as TCRdb lists it. J is TRBJ2-1 and V is TRBV6-6; the DNA was not compared with TRBD1, the D call given in the table. Germline-derived CDR1 and CDR2 are MNHNY and SVGAGI (reference sequence). The CDR3 region is 18 residues in length, termini included. The CDR3 here is CASSYSIDRPYVGYTFGS.

The gene calls are TRBV7-2 and TRBJ2-5, with TRBD1 matching 9 bases. The assigned J gene may be wrong: the sequence end matches TRBJ2-4 better. Germline CDR1 SGHTA, CDR2 FQGNSA. CDR3 size: 17 residues. The CDR3 loop is CASSTGTGTVAKNIQYF. In DNA form, the CDR3 reads TGTGCCAGCAGCACCGGGACAGGGACGGTGGCCAAAAACATTCAGTACTTC.

The chain carries TRBV4-2 and TRBJ2-2, with no clear D. This CDR3 is built from 16 residues. Per the germline V gene, CDR1 is LGHNA and CDR2 is YNFKEQ. Trimming took 4 bases from V and 6 from J, leaving 18 bases between them. CDR3 loop: CASSPQTAEFPGELFF. CDR3 coding DNA: TGTGCCAGCAGCCCCCAAACCGCAGAGTTCCCCGGGGAGCTGTTTTTT.

The genes are TRBV12-3 or TRBV12-4 and TRBJ2-7; no clear D. This CDR3 region has 14 residues. V was cut by 7 bases and J by 3 bases, with 16 bases left in between. CDR3: CASIGRVTNYEQYF. The CDR3 bases are TGTGCCAGCATAGGTCGTGTCACCAACTACGAGCAGTACTTC.

The V and J genes are TRBV7-9 and TRBJ2-1; 10 bases line up with TRBD1. The CDR3 covers 18 residues. Trimming at V came to 1 base and at J to 4 bases, leaving 10 bases not matched to a gene. Germline V gene data show CDR1 as SEHNR and CDR2 as FQNEAQ (reference sequence). In nucleotides, the CDR3 is TGTGCCAGCAGCTTAGGGGGTGCCGGGACAGGGGCTTACAATGAGCAGTTCTTC. This gives the protein CASSLGGAGTGAYNEQFF.

The chain recombines TRBV19 with TRBJ2-1; tentative D call: TRBD2 (5 bases). The CDR3 has 15 residues. Germline assignment: CDR1 LNHDA and CDR2 SQIVND (reference sequence). V was trimmed by 3 bases and J by 7 bases, leaving 16 bases between them. In DNA, the CDR3 is TGTGCCAGTAGTATGTGGTCCCCCCCGGGAAATGAGCAGTTCTTC. The encoded protein is CASSMWSPPGNEQFF.

The chain uses TRBV6-5 and TRBJ2-3; 13 bases map to TRBD2. This CDR3 is built from 16 residues. CDR1 and CDR2 (germline): MNHEY, SVGAGI. With 5 bases clipped from V and 5 bases from J, the junction kept 7 bases outside the gene matches. CDR3 region: CASSVLAGGRKDTQYF. As DNA, the CDR3 is TGTGCCAGCAGTGTACTAGCGGGGGGGCGGAAAGATACGCAGTATTTT.

V and J are TRBV27 and TRBJ2-1; TRBD2 aligns across 7 bases. The V gene's germline CDR1 is MNHEY and CDR2 SMNVEV (reference sequence). This CDR3 comprises 14 residues. V lost 7 bases to trimming and J lost 8 bases; unmatched junction nucleotides: 11. The CDR3: CASTEGLGTDEQFF. The CDR3 DNA sequence: TGTGCCAGCACTGAAGGACTAGGGACCGATGAGCAGTTCTTC.